This T cell receptor (beta chain) was found in a study of neurological immune-mediated disorders. Study conclusions and caveats: One related-CDR3 cluster, found by phylogenetic grouping, held repertoires of 18 of 34 multiple sclerosis patients and is a possible signature. HTLV-1-associated myelopathy had the most TCR clonal expansion, whereas multiple sclerosis had the least (lower than in healthy controls). Because no CDR3 amino acid sequences were shared across subjects by expanded clones, private repertoires were suggested in all groups.

This clonotype appeared many times. Its target is unknown. The method for making cDNA was 5'RACE, and it used 10-nucleotide random UMIs. MiXCR was run by TCRdb on the 5' RACE reads, yielding one entry per CDR3 protein. The sample lists more than 50,000 distinct CDR3 sequences, 3% to 4% occurring once. Trimming took off 0 bases at V and 2 bases at J, with 7 bases between the two ends. This CDR3 has 14 residues. Per germline, CDR1 SGHDN and CDR2 FVKESK. V and J are TRBV14 and TRBJ2-5, with D unclear. This TCR was recovered from a woman in her sixties or seventies with multiple sclerosis. The specimen was PBMCs. CDR3 region: CASSQEAGQETQYF. CDR3 nucleotides: TGTGCCAGCAGCCAAGAGGCAGGTCAAGAGACCCAGTACTTC.